This passage covers 7 T cell receptor beta chains from one sample sequenced in a study of blood T cell repertoires in COVID-19. Measured with immunoSEQ multiplex PCR; TCRdb has only the in-frame clones, and not every one. The sample carries some 57,000 clones, about 88% recorded once. The source material was peripheral blood. The receptors were gathered from a man aged 70-80 years with acute or convalescent COVID-19.

The CDR3 region is CAIRAAQNTGELFF. CDR3 sequence (DNA): TGTGCCATCAGAGCCGCCCAGAACACCGGGGAGCTGTTTTTT. The genes are TRBV10-3 and TRBJ2-2; D uncertain. The germline gives CDR1 ENHRY, CDR2 SYGVKD. This CDR3 spans 14 amino acids. V gave up 6 bases and J gave up 1 base, with 9 bases separating them.

The chain carries TRBV9 and TRBJ1-6; D gene unclear. CDR3 length equals 16 residues. Trimming cost V 4 bases and J 8 bases, with 19 bases left between them. Germline CDR1 and CDR2: SGDLS and YYNGEE. The CDR3 spells CASSPGSPNRDSPLHF. Here the CDR3 DNA reads TGTGCCAGCAGCCCCGGGTCCCCAAATCGGGATTCACCCCTCCACTTT.

This rearrangement joins TRBV2 to TRBJ2-1; no definite D call. CDR1 and CDR2 from the germline V gene are SNHLY and FYNNEI. V dropped 1 base and J dropped 1 base, with 11 bases sitting between them. The CDR3 covers 16 residues. CDR3 loop: CASSEEVLRSYNEQFF. CDR3 coding DNA: TGTGCCAGCAGTGAAGAGGTACTGAGGTCCTACAATGAGCAGTTCTTC.

The chain joins TRBV6-6 to TRBJ1-1, with TRBD1 as a possible D gene (5 bases). Germline V CDR1 and CDR2: MNHNY, SVGAGI (reference sequence). The CDR3 runs to 12 residues. V was clipped by 0 bases and J by 8 bases, with 7 bases between them. In DNA form, the CDR3 reads TGTGCCAGCAGTTACTCGAAGGGGGAAGCTTTCTTT. The encoded protein is CASSYSKGEAFF.

The rearrangement uses TRBV11-2 and TRBJ1-2; D may be TRBD1 (5 bases). From germline, CDR1 is SGHAT and CDR2 FQNNGV. There are 14 residues in the CDR3. Trimming took off 0 bases at V and 0 bases at J, with 5 bases between the two ends. The CDR3 loop is CASSLEQANYGYTF. The CDR3 DNA reads TGTGCCAGCAGCTTAGAACAGGCTAACTATGGCTACACCTTC. Variable domain in full (rest from reference TRBV11-2 and TRBJ1-2): EAGVAQSPRYKIIEKRQSVAFWCNPISGHATLYWYQQILGQGPKLLIQFQNNGVVDDSQLPKDRFSAERLKGVDSTLKIQPAKLEDSAVYLCASSLEQANYGYTFGSGTRLTVV.

This clone appeared once. The V call is TRBV5-8, the J call TRBJ2-1, with 13 bases identical to TRBD2. The J segment lost 6 bases and the V segment lost 5 bases, leaving 5 bases of the junction unmatched. The CDR3 covers 15 residues. Per germline, CDR1 SGHTS and CDR2 YDEGEE. This CDR3 is CASREGLAGVNEQFF. CDR3 bases: TGTGCCAGCAGAGAAGGACTAGCGGGAGTCAATGAGCAGTTCTTC.

The V gene is TRBV5-6, the J gene TRBJ2-1, with TRBD1 as a possible D gene (6 bases). Germline lookup yields CDR1 SGHDT and CDR2 YYEEEE. CDR3 length equals 11 residues. V lost 4 bases and J lost 9, with 8 bases in between. In DNA form, the CDR3 reads TGTGCCAGCAGCGACAGGAGTGAGCAGTTCTTC. Translated, it gives CASSDRSEQFF. Combining the CDR3 with reference TRBV5-6 and TRBJ2-1 gives the whole variable domain DAGVTQSPTHLIKTRGQQVTLRCSPKSGHDTVSWYQQALGQGPQFIFQYYEEEERQRGNFPDRFSGHQFPNYSSELNVNALLLGDSALYLCASSDRSEQFFGPGTRLTVL.